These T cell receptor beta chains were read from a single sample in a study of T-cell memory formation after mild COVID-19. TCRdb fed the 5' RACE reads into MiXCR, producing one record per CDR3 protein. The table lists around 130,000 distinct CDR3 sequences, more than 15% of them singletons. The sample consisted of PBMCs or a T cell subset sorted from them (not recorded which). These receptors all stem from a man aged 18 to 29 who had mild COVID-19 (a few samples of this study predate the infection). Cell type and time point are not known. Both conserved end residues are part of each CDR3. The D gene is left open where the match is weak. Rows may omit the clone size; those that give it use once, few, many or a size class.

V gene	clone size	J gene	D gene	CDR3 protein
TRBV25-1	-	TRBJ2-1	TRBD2	CASSEPLAGAYQFF
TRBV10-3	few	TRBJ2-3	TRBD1	CAITTGQRPDTQYF
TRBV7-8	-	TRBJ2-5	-	CASSFGRDEETQYF
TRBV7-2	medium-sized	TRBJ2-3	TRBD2	CASSPRTSGASTDTQYF
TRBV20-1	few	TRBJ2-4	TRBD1	CSAPPPDRGDIQYF
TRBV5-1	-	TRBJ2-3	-	CASSLSTNDGTDTQYF
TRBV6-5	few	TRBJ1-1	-	CASSPPAGSTEAFF
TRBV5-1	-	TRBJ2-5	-	CASNPTWGRETQYF
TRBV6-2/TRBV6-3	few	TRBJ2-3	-	CASSYFSQEDTQYF
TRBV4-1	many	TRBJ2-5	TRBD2	CASSLRTSGGQETQYF
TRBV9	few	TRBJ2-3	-	CASSGGLDSSTDTQYF
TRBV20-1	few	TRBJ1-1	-	CSVLGRDTEAFF
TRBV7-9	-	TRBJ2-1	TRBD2	CASTWRGLRAGGPVNEQFF
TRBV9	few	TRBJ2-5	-	CASSVGTETQYF
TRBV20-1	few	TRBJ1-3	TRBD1	CSAAGGSGNTIYF
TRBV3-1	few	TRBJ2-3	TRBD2	CASSPTSGDTDTQYF
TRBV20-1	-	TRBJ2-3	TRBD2	CSAPRASGGDTQYF
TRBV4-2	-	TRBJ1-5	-	CASSQVGGERNQPQHF
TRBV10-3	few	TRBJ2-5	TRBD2	CAISGTSGPQETQYF
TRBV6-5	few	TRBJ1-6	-	CASRIRGLGSPLHF
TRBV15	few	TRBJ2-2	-	CATSRDPGAGELFF
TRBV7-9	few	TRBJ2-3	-	CASSSGGGSLTDTQYF
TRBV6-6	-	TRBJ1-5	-	CASSYSGGRQPQHF
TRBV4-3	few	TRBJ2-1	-	CASSQDTMINEQFF
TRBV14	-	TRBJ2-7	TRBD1	CASSPRTGPYEQYF
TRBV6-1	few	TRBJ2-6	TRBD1	CASVPRGRFAGANVLTF
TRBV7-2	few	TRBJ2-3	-	CASSPQDSSTDTQYF
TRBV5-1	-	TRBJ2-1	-	CASSAEGGDNEQFF
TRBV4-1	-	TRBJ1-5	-	CASSPQDQDRGQPQHF
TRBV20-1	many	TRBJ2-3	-	CSARTDTQYF
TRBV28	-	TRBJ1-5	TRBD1	CASSPGQGLGQPQHF
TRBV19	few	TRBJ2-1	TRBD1	CASSNRGVGLYNEQFF
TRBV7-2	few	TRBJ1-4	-	CASKYGATNEKLFF
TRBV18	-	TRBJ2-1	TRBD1	CASSPGGQFYNEQFF
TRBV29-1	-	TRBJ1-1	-	CSAQITGIFEAFF
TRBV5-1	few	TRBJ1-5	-	CASSPPVHSNQPQHF
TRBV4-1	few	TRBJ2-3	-	CASSHATGPGTDTQYF
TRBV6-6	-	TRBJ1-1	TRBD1	CASSRTTGGPHTEAFF
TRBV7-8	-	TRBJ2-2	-	CASSSSGELFF
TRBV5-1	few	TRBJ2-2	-	CASSLEWATGELFF
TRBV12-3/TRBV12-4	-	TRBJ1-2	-	CASSLSLYGYTF
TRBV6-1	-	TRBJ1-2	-	CASSGRGGTGYTF
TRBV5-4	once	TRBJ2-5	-	CASSLGRMVKETQYF
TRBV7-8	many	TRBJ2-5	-	CASSLTTGGETQYF
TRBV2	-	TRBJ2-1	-	CASSESLSGNEQFF
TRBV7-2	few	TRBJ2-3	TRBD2	CASSQRGGQGTDTQYF
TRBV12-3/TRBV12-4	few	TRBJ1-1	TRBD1	CASSRPGTGGNTEAFF
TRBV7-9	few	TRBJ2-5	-	CASSRGYVAETQYF
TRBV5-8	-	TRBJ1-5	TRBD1	CASSTGTGKGQPQHF
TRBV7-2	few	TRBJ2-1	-	CASTAGRYNEQFF
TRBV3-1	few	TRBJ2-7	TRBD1	CASSQDGTEYEQYF
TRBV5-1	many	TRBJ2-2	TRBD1	CASSFGTANTGELFF
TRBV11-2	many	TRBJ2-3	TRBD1	CASSPDRGTDTQYF